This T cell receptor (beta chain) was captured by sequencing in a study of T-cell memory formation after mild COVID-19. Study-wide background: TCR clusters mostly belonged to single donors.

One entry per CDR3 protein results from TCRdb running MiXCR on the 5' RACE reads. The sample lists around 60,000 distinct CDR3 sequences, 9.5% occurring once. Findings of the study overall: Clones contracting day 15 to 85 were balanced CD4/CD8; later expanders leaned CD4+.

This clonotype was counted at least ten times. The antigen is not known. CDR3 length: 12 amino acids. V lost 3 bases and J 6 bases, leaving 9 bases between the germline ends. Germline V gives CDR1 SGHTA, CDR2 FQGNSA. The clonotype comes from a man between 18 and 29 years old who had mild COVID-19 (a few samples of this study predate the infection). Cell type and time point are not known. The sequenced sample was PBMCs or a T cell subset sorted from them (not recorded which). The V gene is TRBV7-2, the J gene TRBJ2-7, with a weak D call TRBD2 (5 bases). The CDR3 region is CASSFSAGEQYF. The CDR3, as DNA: TGTGCCAGCAGCTTTAGCGCTGGCGAGCAGTACTTC.